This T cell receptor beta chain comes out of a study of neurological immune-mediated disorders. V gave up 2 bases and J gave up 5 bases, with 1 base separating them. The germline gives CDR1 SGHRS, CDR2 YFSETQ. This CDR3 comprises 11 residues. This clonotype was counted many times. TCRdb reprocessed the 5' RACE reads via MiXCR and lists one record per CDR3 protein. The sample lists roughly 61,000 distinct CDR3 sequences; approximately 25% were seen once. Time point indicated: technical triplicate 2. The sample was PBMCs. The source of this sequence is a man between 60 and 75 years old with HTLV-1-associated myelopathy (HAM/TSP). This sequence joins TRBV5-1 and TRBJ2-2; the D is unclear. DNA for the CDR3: TGCGCCAGCAGCTTTACCGGGGAGCTGTTTTTT. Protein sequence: CASSFTGELFF.